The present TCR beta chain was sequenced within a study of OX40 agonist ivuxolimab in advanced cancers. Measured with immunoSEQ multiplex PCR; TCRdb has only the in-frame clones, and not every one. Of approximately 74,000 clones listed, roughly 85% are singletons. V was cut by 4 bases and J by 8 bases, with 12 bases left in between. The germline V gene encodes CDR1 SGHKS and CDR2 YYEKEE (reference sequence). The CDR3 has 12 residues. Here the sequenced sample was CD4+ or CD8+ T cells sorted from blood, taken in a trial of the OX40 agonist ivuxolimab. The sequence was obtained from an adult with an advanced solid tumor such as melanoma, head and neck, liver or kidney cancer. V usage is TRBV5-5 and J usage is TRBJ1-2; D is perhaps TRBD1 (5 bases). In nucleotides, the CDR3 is TGTGCCAGCAGCCCACCGGGGGGGGGCTACACCTTC. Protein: CASSPPGGGYTF. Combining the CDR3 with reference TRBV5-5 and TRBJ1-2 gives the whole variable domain DAGVTQSPTHLIKTRGQQVTLRCSPISGHKSVSWYQQVLGQGPQFIFQYYEKEERGRGNFPDRFSARQFPNYSSELNVNALLLGDSALYLCASSPPGGGYTFGSGTRLTVV.